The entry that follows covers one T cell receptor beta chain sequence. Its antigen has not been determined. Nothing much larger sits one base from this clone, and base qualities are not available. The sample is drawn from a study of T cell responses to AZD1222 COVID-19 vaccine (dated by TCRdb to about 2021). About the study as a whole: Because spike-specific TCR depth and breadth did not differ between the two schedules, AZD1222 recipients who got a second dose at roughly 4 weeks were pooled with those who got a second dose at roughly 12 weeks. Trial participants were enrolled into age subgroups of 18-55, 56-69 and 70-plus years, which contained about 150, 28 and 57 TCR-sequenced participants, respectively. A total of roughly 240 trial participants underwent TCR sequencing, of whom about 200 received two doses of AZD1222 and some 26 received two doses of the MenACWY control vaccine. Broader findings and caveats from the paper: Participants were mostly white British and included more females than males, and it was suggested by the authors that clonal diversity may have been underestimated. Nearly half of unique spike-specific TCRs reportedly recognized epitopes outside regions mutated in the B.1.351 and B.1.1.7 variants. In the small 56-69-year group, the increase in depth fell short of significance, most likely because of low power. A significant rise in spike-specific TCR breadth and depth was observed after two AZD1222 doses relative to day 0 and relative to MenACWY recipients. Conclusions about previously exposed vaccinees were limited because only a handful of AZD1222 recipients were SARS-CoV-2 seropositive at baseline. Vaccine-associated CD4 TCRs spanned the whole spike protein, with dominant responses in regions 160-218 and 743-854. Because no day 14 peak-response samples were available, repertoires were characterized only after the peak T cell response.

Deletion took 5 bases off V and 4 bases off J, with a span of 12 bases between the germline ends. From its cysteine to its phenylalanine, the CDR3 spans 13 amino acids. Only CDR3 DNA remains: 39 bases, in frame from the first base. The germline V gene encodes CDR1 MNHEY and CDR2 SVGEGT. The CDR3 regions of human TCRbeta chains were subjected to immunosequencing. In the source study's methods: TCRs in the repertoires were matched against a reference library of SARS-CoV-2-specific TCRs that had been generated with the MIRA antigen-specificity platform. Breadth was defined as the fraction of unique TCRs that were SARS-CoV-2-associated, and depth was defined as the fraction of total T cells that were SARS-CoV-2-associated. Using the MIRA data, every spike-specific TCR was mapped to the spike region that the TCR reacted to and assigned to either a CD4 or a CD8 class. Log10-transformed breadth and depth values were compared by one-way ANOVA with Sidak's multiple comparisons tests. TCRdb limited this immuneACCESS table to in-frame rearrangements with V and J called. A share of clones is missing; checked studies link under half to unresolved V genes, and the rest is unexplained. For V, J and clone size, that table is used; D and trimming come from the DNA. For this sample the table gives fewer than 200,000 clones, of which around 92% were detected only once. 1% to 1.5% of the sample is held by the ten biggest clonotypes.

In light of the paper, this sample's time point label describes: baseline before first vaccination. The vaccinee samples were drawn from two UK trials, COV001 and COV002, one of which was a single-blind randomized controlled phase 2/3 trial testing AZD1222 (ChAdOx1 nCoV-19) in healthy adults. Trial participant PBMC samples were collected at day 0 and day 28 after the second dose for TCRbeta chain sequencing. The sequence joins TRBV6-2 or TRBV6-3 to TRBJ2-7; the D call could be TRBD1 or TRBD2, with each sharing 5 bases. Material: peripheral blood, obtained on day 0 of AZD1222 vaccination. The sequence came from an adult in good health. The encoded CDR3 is CASSTAGSYEQYF. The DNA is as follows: TGTGCCAGCAGTACGGCAGGGAGTTACGAGCAGTACTTC.